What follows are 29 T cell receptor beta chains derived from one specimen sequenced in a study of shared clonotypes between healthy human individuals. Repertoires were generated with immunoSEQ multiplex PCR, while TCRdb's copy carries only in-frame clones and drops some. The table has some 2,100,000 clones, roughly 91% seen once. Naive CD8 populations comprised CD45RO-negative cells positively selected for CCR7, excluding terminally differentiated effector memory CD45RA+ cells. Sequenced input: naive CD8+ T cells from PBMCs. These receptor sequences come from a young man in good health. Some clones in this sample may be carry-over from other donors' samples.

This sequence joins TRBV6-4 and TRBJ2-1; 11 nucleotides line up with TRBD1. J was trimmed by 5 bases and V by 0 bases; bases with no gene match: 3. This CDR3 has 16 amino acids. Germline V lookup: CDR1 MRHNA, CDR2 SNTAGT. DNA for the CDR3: TGTGCCAGCAGTGACTCGGACAGGGGGCGCGACAATGAGCAGTTCTTC. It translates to CASSDSDRGRDNEQFF.

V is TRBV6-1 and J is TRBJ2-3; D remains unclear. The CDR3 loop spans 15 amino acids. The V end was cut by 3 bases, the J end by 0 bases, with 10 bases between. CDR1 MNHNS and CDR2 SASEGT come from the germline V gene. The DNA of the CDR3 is TGTGCCAGCAGTGACCTAACCGGGAGCACAGATACGCAGTATTTT. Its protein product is CASSDLTGSTDTQYF.

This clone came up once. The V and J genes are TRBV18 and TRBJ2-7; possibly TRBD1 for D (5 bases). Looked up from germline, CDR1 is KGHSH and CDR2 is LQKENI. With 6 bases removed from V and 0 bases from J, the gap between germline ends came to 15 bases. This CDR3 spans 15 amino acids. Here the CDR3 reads CASSPQGLGSYEQYF. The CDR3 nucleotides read TGTGCCAGCTCCCCCCAGGGCCTGGGCTCCTACGAGCAGTACTTC.

The CDR3, as DNA: TGCAGCGTTGAAGACCCAGCGGTGGGACAGATTTACGGCTACACCTTC. Translating gives CSVEDPAVGQIYGYTF. The V and J genes are TRBV29-1 and TRBJ1-2, with 7 bases lining up with TRBD1. Germline assignment: CDR1 SQVTM and CDR2 ANQGSEA. J lost 8 bases, V lost 0 bases, and 15 bases had no gene match. This CDR3 has 16 residues. Looking up the rest from reference TRBV29-1 and TRBJ1-2 gives the full variable domain: SAVISQKPSRDICQRGTSLTIQCQVDSQVTMMFWYRQQPGQSLTLIATANQGSEATYESGFVIDKFPISRPNLTFSTLTVSNMSPEDSSIYLCSVEDPAVGQIYGYTFGSGTRLTVV.

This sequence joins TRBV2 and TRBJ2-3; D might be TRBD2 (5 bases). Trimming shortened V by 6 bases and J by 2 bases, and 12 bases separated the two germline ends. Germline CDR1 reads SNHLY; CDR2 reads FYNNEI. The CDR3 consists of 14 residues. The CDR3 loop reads CASRDRGVTDTQYF. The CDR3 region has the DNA TGTGCCAGCAGGGACCGGGGAGTCACAGATACGCAGTATTTT.

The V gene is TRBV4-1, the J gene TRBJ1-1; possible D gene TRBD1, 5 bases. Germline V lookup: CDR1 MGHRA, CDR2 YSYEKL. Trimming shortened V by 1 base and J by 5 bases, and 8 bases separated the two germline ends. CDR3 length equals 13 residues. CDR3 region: CASSQGGITEAFF. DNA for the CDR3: TGCGCCAGCAGCCAAGGGGGGATTACTGAAGCTTTCTTT.

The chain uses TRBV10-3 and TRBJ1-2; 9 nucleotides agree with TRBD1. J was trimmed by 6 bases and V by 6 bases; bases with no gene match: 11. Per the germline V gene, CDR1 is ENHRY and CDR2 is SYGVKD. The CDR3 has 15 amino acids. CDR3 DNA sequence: TGTGCCATCAGACAGGGGGCAGACGATATGGATGGCTACACCTTC. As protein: CAIRQGADDMDGYTF.

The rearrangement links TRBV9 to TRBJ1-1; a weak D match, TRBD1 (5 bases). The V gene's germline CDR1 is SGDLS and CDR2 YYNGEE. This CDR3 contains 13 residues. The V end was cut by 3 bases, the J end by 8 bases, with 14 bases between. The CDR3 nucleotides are TGTGCCAGCAGCGCCGCTGGGGCAAGCGAAGCTTTCTTT. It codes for CASSAAGASEAFF.

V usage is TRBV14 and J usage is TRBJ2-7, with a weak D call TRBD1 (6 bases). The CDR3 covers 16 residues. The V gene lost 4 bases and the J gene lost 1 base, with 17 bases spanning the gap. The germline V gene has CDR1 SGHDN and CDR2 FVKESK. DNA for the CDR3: TGTGCCAGCAGCCGAGGCGACAGGATGTCTTCCTACGAGCAGTACTTC. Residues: CASSRGDRMSSYEQYF. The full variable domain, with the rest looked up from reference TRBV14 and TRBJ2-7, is EAGVTQFPSHSVIEKGQTVTLRCDPISGHDNLYWYRRVMGKEIKFLLHFVKESKQDESGMPNNRFLAERTGGTYSTLKVQPAELEDSGVYFCASSRGDRMSSYEQYFGPGTRLTVT.

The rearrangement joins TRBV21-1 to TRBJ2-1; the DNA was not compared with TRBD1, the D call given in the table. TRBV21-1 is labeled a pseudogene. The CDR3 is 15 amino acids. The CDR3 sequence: CASTRHKDRSLKAFF. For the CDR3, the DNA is TGTGCCAGCACCAGACACAAGGACAGGAGCCTTAAGGCGTTCTTC.

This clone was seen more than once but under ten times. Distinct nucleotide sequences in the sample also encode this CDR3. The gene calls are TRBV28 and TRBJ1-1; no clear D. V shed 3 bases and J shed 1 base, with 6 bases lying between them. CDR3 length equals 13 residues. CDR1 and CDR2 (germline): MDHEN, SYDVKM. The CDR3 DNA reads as TGTGCCAGCAGTTTGGGAGGGAACACTGAAGCTTTCTTT. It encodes CASSLGGNTEAFF. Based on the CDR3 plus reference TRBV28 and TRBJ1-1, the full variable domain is DVKVTQSSRYLVKRTGEKVFLECVQDMDHENMFWYRQDPGLGLRLIYFSYDVKMKEKGDIPEGYSVSREKKERFSLILESASTNQTSMYLCASSLGGNTEAFFGQGTRLTVV.

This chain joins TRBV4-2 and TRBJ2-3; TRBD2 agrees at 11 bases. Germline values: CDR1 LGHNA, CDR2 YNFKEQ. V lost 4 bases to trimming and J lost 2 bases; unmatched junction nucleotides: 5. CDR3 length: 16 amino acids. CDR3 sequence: CASSRTSGRVTDTQYF. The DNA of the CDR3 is TGTGCCAGCAGCCGCACTAGCGGGAGAGTCACAGATACGCAGTATTTT.

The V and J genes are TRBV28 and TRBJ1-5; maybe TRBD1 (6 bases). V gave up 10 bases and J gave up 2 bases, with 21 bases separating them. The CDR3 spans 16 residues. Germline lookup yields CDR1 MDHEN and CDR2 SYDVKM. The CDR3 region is CATQLTQGRGNQPQHF. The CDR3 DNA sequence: TGTGCCACCCAACTGACACAGGGACGGGGCAATCAGCCCCAGCATTTT.

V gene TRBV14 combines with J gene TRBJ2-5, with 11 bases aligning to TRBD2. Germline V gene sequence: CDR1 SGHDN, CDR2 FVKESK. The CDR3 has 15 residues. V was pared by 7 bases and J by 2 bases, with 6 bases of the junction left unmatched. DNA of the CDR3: TGTGCCAGCACATTAGCGGGAGGGCGGCAAGAGACCCAGTACTTC. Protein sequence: CASTLAGGRQETQYF.

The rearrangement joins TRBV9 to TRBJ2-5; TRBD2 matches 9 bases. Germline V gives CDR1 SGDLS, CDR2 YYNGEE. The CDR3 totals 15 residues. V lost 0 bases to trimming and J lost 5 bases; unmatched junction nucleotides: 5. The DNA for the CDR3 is TGTGCCAGCAGCGTAGCTAGCGGGATGGGGGAGACCCAGTACTTC. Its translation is CASSVASGMGETQYF. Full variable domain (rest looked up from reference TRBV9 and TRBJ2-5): DSGVTQTPKHLITATGQRVTLRCSPRSGDLSVYWYQQSLDQGLQFLIQYYNGEERAKGNILERFSAQQFPDLHSELNLSSLELGDSALYFCASSVASGMGETQYFGPGTRLLVL.

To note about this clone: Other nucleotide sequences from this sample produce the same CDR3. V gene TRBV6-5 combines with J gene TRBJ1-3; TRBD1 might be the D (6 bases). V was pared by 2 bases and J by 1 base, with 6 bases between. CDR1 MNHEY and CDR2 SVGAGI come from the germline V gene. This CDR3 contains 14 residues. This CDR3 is CASSYRGSGNTIYF. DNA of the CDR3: TGTGCCAGCAGTTACAGGGGGTCTGGAAACACCATATATTTT.

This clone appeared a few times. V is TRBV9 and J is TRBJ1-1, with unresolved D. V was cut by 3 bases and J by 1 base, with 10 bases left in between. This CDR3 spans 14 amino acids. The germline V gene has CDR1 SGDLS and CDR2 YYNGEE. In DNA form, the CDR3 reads TGTGCCAGCAGCGCCTCATCGTCGAACACTGAAGCTTTCTTT. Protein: CASSASSSNTEAFF.

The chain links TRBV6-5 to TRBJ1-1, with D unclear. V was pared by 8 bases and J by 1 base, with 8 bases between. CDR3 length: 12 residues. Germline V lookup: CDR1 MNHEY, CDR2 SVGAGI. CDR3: CASEDRNTEAFF. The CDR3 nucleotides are TGTGCCAGCGAGGATAGGAACACTGAAGCTTTCTTT.

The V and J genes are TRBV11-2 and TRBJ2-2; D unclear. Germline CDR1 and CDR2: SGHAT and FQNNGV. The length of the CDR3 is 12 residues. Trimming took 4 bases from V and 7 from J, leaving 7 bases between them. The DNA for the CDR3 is TGTGCCAGCAGCTACAAGGGCGGGGAGCTGTTTTTT. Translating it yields CASSYKGGELFF.

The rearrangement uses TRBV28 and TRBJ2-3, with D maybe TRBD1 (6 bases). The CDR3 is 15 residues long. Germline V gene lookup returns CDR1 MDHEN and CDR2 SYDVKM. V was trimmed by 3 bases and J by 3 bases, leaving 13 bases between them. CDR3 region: CASSLYRVGTDTQYF. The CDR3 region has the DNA TGTGCCAGCAGTTTGTACAGGGTAGGGACAGATACGCAGTATTTT.

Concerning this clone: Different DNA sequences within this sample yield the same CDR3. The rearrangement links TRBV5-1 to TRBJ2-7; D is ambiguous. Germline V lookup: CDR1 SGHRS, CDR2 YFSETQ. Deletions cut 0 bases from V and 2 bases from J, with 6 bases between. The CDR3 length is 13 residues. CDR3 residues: CASSLDSPYEQYF. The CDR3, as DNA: TGCGCCAGCAGCTTGGACAGCCCCTACGAGCAGTACTTC.

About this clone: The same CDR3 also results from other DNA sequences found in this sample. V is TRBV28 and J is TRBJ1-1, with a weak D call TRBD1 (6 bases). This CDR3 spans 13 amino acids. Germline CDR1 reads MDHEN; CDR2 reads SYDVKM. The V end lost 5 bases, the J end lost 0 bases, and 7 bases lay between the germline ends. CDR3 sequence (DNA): TGTGCCAGCAGTACAGGGATGAACACTGAAGCTTTCTTT. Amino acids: CASSTGMNTEAFF.

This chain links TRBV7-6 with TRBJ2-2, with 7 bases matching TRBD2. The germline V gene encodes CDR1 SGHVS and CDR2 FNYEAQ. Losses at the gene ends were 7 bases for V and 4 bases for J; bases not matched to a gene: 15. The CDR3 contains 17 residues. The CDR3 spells CASTLVTRGGTTGELFF. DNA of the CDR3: TGTGCCAGCACCCTAGTGACCCGCGGGGGAACCACCGGGGAGCTGTTTTTT.

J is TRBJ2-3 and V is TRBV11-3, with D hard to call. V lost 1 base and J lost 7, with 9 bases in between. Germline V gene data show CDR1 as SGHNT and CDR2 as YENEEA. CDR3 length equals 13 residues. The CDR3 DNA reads TGTGCCAGCAGCTTAGGCCCTATTAATACGCAGTATTTT. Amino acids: CASSLGPINTQYF.

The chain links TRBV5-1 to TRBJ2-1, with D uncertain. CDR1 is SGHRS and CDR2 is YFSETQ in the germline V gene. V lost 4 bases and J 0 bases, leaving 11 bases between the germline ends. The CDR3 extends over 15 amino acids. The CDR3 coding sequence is TGCGCCAGCAGCCAAACGGGTCCCTCCTACAATGAGCAGTTCTTC. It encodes CASSQTGPSYNEQFF.

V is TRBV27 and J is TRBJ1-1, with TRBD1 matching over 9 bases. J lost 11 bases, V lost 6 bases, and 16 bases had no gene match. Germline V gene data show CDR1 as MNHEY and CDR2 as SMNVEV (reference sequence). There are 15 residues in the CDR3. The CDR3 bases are TGTGCCAGCAGCGACGAACCGGGACAGGGATTGTTCGCTTTCTTT. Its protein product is CASSDEPGQGLFAFF.

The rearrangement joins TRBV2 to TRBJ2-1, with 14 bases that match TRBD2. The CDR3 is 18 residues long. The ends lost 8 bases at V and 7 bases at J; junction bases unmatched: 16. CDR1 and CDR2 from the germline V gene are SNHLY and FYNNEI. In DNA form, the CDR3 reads TGTGCCAGCGAACAAGTCCCGGGACTAGCGGGAGTTGTTAATGAGCAGTTCTTC. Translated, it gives CASEQVPGLAGVVNEQFF. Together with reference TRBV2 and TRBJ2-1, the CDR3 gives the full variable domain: EPEVTQTPSHQVTQMGQEVILRCVPISNHLYFYWYRQILGQKVEFLVSFYNNEISEKSEIFDDQFSVERPDGSNFTLKIRSTKLEDSAMYFCASEQVPGLAGVVNEQFFGPGTRLTVL.

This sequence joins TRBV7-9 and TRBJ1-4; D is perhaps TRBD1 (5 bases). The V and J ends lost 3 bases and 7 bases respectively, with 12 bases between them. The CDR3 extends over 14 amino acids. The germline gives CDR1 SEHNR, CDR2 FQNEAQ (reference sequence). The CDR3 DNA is TGTGCCAGCAGCTTTGGCGGGGGTGGTGAAAAACTGTTTTTT. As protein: CASSFGGGGEKLFF.

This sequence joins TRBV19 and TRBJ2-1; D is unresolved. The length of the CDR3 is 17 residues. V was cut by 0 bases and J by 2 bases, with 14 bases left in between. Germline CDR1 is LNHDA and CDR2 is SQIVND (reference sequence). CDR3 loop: CASSIDYASTTYNEQFF. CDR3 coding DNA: TGTGCCAGTAGTATAGATTACGCTAGTACGACCTACAATGAGCAGTTCTTC.